The entry below describes one T cell receptor (beta chain). Its target is not known. The data derive from a study of early T cells in non-severe SARS-CoV-2 infection. Whole-study context: Sequencing of unsorted whole blood was done on bulk RNA, leaving chains unpaired. Study-level results: Anti-spike CD8 responses were favored in VDJdb matching, and private and CD4 specificities were missed.

This CDR3 is 14 amino acids long. Germline V lookup: CDR1 LNHDA, CDR2 SQIVND (reference sequence). V dropped 2 bases and J dropped 3 bases, with 8 bases sitting between them. Individual cDNA molecules were tagged with unique molecular identifiers, the study reported. A single record per CDR3 protein comes from TCRdb applying MiXCR to the 5' RACE reads. The repertoire has about 81,000 distinct CDR3 sequences, more than 5% of them found once; the top ten carry roughly 8.4%. The chain uses TRBV19 and TRBJ2-1, with D perhaps TRBD1 (6 bases). Material: whole blood. The clonotype was recovered from an adult who was a healthcare worker with PCR-confirmed SARS-CoV-2 infection or an uninfected control (not recorded which). CDR3 amino acids: CASSIQGIYNEQFF. Here the CDR3 DNA reads TGTGCCAGTAGTATACAGGGGATCTACAATGAGCAGTTCTTC.